This TCR beta chain was sequenced during a study of breast tumors, draining lymph nodes, adjacent tissues. Whole-study results and caveats: That most tumor T cells come from lymph nodes remained unproven. Tumors had less TCR diversity than lymph nodes, more than nontumor tissue. Luminal-like breast cancer showed significantly greater tumor-nontumor repertoire similarity than basal-like breast cancer did.

This clonotype was counted many times. As yet, its antigen is unknown. From the multiplex PCR reads, TCRdb called clonotypes with MiXCR, one entry per CDR3 protein. The repertoire has roughly 80,000 distinct CDR3 sequences, about 21% of them found once; the top ten carry over 2%. The ends lost 0 bases at V and 2 bases at J; junction bases unmatched: 14. CDR3 length: 18 residues. Per the germline V gene, CDR1 is SGHRS and CDR2 is YFSETQ. Samples came from axillary lymph nodes draining the breast cancer. The J gene is TRBJ2-7, the V gene TRBV5-1, with 7 bases aligning to TRBD1. The sample comprised axillary lymph node tissue. The receptor was derived from a female donor with breast cancer. Some clones in this sample may be carry-over from other donors' samples. This chain's CDR3 is CASSLEALGQLTAYEQYF. In nucleotides, the CDR3 is TGCGCCAGCAGCTTGGAGGCTCTGGGACAGTTAACGGCCTACGAGCAGTACTTC.